The sequence of this T cell receptor beta chain was determined in a study of CD8+CD57+ T cells in acquired aplastic anemia. TCR beta VDJ combinations and CDR3 sequences were profiled from genomic DNA. TCRdb analysed the reads with MiXCR anew, one entry per CDR3 protein. The data hold roughly 160,000 distinct CDR3 sequences, with 70% to 75% observed a single time. In germline, CDR1 is DFQATT, CDR2 SNEGSKA (reference sequence). CDR3 length: 14 residues. V lost 1 base and J lost 5, with 14 bases in between. Patients who underwent sequencing had shown CD8+CD57+ cell expansion by flow cytometry. This TCR was sampled from a human donor with aplastic anemia. The sequenced sample was sorted CD4+, CD8+, or CD8+CD57+ T cells (not recorded which) from PBMCs. This sequence joins TRBV20-1 and TRBJ2-5; no reliable D call. As DNA, the CDR3 is TGCAGTGCTAGAGTCGACTTAACTTGGGAGACCCAGTACTTC. Its translation: CSARVDLTWETQYF.